The clone carrying this TCR beta chain occurred once. What it recognizes is unknown. The primer mix had 60 Vbeta and 13 Jbeta primers. This table comes from immunoSEQ multiplex PCR, and its TCRdb copy is limited to in-frame clones, with some not included. The top ten hold around 3.9% of the sample, which has 100,000 to 150,000 clones, about four fifths seen once. With 6 bases removed from V and 0 bases from J, the gap between germline ends came to 12 bases. This CDR3 is built from 15 residues. Germline assignment: CDR1 MNHEY and CDR2 SVGAGI. The data originate from a study of cytomegalovirus exposure and HLA in healthy donors. General study points: Cytomegalovirus association was listed for 164 TCR beta chains. HLA alleles were associated with fewer than 20,000 TCR beta sequences in a later analysis at 0.05 false discovery rate.

The receptor's source is a man aged 40-50 years in good health and CMV-seronegative. Material for sequencing was PBMCs. The chain recombines TRBV6-5 with TRBJ2-1; a weak D match, TRBD2 (5 bases). CDR3 amino acids: CASRLSGSSYNEQFF. Written as DNA, the CDR3 is TGTGCCAGCAGACTAAGCGGAAGCTCCTACAATGAGCAGTTCTTC.